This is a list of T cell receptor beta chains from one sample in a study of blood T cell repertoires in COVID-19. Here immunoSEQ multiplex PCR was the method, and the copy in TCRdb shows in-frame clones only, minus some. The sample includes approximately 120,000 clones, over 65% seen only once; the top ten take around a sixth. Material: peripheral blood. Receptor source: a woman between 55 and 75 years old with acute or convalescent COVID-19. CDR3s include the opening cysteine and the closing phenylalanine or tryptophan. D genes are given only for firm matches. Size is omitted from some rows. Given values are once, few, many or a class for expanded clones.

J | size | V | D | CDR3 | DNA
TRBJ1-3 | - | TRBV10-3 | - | CAISERGSSGNTIYF | TGTGCCATCAGTGAGCGAGGCAGCTCTGGAAACACCATATATTTT
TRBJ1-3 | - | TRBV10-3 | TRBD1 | CAIRQTGADGNTIYF | TGTGCCATCAGACAGACAGGGGCAGATGGAAACACCATATATTTT
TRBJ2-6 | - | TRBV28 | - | CASSLGANVLTF | TGTGCCAGCAGTCTTGGGGCCAACGTCCTGACTTTC
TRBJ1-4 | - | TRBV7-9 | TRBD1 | CASSSLIRDSFNEKLFF | TGTGCCAGCAGCTCCTTAATCCGGGACAGCTTTAATGAAAAACTGTTTTTT
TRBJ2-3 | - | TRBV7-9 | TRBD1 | CASTDRGLTDTQYF | TGTGCCAGCACAGACAGGGGGTTAACAGATACGCAGTATTTT
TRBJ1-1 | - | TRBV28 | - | CASSLWQIMNTEAFF | TGTGCCAGCAGTTTATGGCAGATCATGAACACTGAAGCTTTCTTT
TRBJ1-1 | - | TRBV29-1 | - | CSVEDRQRNRPEAFF | TGCAGCGTTGAAGATCGACAAAGGAACCGGCCGGAAGCTTTCTTT
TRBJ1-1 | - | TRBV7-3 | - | CAVGGNTEAFF | TGTGCCGTAGGGGGGAACACTGAAGCTTTCTTT
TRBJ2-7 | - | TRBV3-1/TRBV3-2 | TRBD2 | CASSQGLAGGPGYF | TGTGCCAGCAGCCAAGGGCTAGCGGGAGGGCCCGGGTACTTC
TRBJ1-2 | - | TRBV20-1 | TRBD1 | CSASAGTGGSGYTF | TGCAGTGCTAGTGCCGGGACAGGGGGCAGTGGCTACACCTTC
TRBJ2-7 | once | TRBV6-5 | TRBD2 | CASSRPGGGRYEQYF | TGTGCCAGCAGTCGCCCCGGGGGGGGAAGGTACGAGCAGTACTTC
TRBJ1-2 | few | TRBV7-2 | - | CASSLTLQTQHGYTF | TGTGCCAGCAGCTTAACCCTGCAGACTCAACATGGCTACACCTTC
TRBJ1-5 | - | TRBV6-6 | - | CASSPSSRGIIQPQHF | TGTGCCAGCAGCCCCTCCTCCCGGGGGATCATTCAGCCCCAGCATTTT
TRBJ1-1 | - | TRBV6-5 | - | CASRTQEGTEAFF | TGTGCCAGCAGAACGCAGGAGGGCACTGAAGCTTTCTTT
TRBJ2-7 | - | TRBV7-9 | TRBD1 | CASSLTGGLGEQYF | TGTGCCAGCAGCTTGACAGGGGGCCTCGGCGAGCAGTACTTC
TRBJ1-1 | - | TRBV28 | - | CASSLPMTAGTEAFF | TGTGCCAGCAGTTTACCTATGACAGCGGGAACTGAAGCTTTCTTT
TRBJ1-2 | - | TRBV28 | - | CASSFMGGPGYTF | TGTGCCAGCAGTTTTATGGGGGGACCTGGCTACACCTTC
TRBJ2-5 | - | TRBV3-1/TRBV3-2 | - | CASGPELSPSETQYF | TGTGCCAGCGGCCCCGAGCTCTCCCCCTCCGAGACCCAGTACTTC
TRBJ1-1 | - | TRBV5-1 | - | CASSLAGGRDTEAFF | TGCGCCAGCAGCTTGGCCGGAGGTAGGGACACTGAAGCTTTCTTT
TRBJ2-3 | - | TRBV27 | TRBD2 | CASSFLAGGSTDTQYF | TGTGCCAGCAGTTTCTTAGCGGGGGGAAGCACAGATACGCAGTATTTT
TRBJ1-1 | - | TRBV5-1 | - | CASSFSTDGEAFF | TGCGCCAGCAGCTTCAGTACTGACGGGGAAGCTTTCTTT
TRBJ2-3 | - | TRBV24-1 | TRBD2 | CATSDFGLAGVYF | TGTGCCACCAGTGATTTCGGTCTAGCGGGAGTGTATTTT
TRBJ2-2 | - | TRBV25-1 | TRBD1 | CASSESPGGRNTGELFF | TGTGCCAGCAGTGAATCCCCAGGGGGTCGGAACACCGGGGAGCTGTTTTTT
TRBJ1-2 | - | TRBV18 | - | CASSPAENYGYTF | TGTGCCAGCTCACCTGCGGAAAACTATGGCTACACCTTC
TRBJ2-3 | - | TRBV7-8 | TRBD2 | CASSNRGATSSTDTQYF | TGTGCCAGCAGCAACAGAGGCGCGACTAGCAGCACAGATACGCAGTATTTT
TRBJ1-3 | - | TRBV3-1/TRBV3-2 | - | CASSQDLGDTIYF | TGTGCCAGCAGCCAAGATCTAGGGGACACCATATATTTT
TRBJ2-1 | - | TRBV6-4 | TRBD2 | CASSPSGAYNEQFF | TGTGCCAGCAGCCCCAGCGGGGCCTACAATGAGCAGTTCTTC
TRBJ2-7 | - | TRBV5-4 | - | CASSLEIGAAYEQYF | TGTGCCAGCAGCTTGGAAATAGGGGCGGCCTACGAGCAGTACTTC
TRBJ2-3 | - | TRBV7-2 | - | CASSSEWGADTQYF | TGTGCCAGCAGCTCGGAGTGGGGGGCAGATACGCAGTATTTT
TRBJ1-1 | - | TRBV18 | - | CASSPPAASNTEAFF | TGTGCCAGCTCACCACCGGCCGCTTCGAACACTGAAGCTTTCTTT
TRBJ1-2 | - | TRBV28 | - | CASSLLRDSRGGYTF | TGTGCCAGCAGTCTCCTACGGGACTCCCGAGGGGGCTACACCTTC
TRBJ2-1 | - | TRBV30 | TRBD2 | CAWRLAGTNEQFF | TGTGCCTGGAGACTAGCGGGAACAAATGAGCAGTTCTTC
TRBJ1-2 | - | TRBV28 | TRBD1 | CASSRTGTNYGYTF | TGTGCCAGCAGCCGGACAGGCACCAACTATGGCTACACCTTC
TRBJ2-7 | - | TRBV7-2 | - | CASSLVWQGYEQYF | TGTGCCAGCAGCTTAGTGTGGCAGGGTTACGAGCAGTACTTC
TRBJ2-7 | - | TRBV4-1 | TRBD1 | CASSQVEGAVYEQYF | TGCGCCAGCAGCCAAGTTGAGGGGGCGGTTTACGAGCAGTACTTC
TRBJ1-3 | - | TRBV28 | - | CASSFGGSGNTIYF | TGTGCCAGCAGTTTTGGGGGGTCTGGAAACACCATATATTTT
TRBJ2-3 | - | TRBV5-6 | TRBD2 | CASSLRLAGTTDTQYF | TGTGCCAGCAGCTTGAGATTAGCGGGGACCACAGATACGCAGTATTTT
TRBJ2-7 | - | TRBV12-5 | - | CASGLPETGVGGEQYF | TGTGCTAGTGGTTTGCCAGAAACCGGGGTAGGAGGCGAGCAGTACTTC
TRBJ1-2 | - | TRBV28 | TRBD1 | CASSTHDRGYGYTF | TGTGCCAGCAGCACCCACGACAGGGGCTATGGCTACACCTTC
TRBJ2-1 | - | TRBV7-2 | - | CASSLALASSYNEQFF | TGTGCCAGCAGCTTAGCACTAGCCAGCTCCTACAATGAGCAGTTCTTC
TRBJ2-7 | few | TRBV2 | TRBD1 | CASRRQGEQYF | TGTGCCAGCAGACGACAGGGCGAGCAGTACTTC
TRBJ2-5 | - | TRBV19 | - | CASSIASLVKTQYF | TGTGCCAGTAGTATAGCGAGTCTAGTTAAGACCCAGTACTTC
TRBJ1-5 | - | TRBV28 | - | CASSLFRPQDNQPQHF | TGTGCCAGCAGTTTATTCAGACCCCAGGACAATCAGCCCCAGCATTTT
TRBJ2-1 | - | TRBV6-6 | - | CASSLWVGARDEQFF | TGTGCCAGCAGTCTTTGGGTGGGGGCCCGCGATGAGCAGTTCTTC
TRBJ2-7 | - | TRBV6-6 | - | CASIEGAVSYEQYF | TGTGCCAGCATCGAAGGGGCAGTCTCCTACGAGCAGTACTTC